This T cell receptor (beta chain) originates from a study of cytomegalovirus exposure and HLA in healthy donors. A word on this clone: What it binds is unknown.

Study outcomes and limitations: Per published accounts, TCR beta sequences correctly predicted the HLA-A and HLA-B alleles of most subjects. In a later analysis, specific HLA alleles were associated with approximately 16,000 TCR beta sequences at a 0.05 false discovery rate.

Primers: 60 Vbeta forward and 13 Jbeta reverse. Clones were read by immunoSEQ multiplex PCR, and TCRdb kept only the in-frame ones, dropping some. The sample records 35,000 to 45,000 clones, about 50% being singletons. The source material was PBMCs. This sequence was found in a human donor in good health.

CDR3 protein: CASRDTGGGTEAFF. Here the CDR3 DNA reads TGTGCCAGCAGAGATACAGGGGGAGGGACTGAAGCTTTCTTT. The rearrangement links TRBV6-4 to TRBJ1-1; the match to TRBD1 covers 8 bases. Germline V gives CDR1 MRHNA, CDR2 SNTAGT. The junction had 8 bases not matched to a gene; V was cut back by 6 bases and J by 5 bases. The CDR3 contains 14 residues.